This T cell receptor (beta chain) was found in a study of T-cell reconstitution after alpha-beta-depleted transplantation in children. Regarding the study as a whole: T-cell numbers and diversity, one year after transplant, stemmed largely from T cells that were newly produced. After transplant, at about two months, alpha-beta T cells were reportedly derived from several hundred expanded graft clones. Some patients owed their high day-60 TCRbeta diversity to surviving recipient T cells and thymic progenitors.

The authors prepared the TCRbeta library with unique molecular identifiers. A single record per CDR3 protein comes from TCRdb applying MiXCR to the PCR reads. The sample has 100,000 to 130,000 distinct CDR3 sequences, roughly 6.1% seen once; the top ten hold around 23%. In this sample, this clonotype turned up many times. Its target is unknown. With 0 bases clipped from V and 3 bases from J, the junction kept 8 bases outside the gene matches. In germline, CDR1 is LGHNA, CDR2 YSLEER. This CDR3 is built from 16 residues. The V call is TRBV4-3, the J call TRBJ2-7; 7 bases fit TRBD2. This sequence was found in a male patient between 2 and 9 years old who had a stem cell transplant for acute lymphoblastic leukemia, so the T cells may come from the graft donor. The specimen was PBMCs, mostly from graft donor cells, collected 360 days after TCRalphabeta/CD19-depleted stem cell transplant. The CDR3 DNA reads as TGCGCCAGCAGCCAAGAGTTGACTAGCATCAGCTACGAGCAGTACTTC. Its translation: CASSQELTSISYEQYF.